A single sample is the source of the 26 T cell receptor beta chains below, sequenced in a study of sequential checkpoint blockade in melanoma. Profiled with immunoSEQ multiplex PCR; TCRdb holds only in-frame clones, not every one. The sample has some 14,000 clones, around 77% seen once. The treatment here: randomized to nivolumab then ipilimumab (arm A) or the reverse (arm B). Material: CD8+ T cells sorted from blood (inferred from file names), obtained from a patient given nivolumab and ipilimumab in sequence. The receptor source for this set is a human donor with melanoma.

On this clone itself: The same CDR3 arises from other DNA sequences in this sample as well. The chain joins TRBV7-6 to TRBJ2-7; 14 nucleotides match TRBD2. The CDR3 totals 15 residues. The germline CDR1 and CDR2 sequences are SGHVS and FNYEAQ. J was trimmed by 6 bases and V by 4 bases; bases with no gene match: 5. The CDR3 loop is CASSSGGLAGVEQYF. DNA of the CDR3: TGTGCCAGCAGCTCGGGGGGACTAGCGGGAGTCGAGCAGTACTTC.

This clone is labeled medium-sized. CDR3 amino acids: CASTPSYEQYF. Here the CDR3 DNA reads TGCGCCAGCACCCCATCCTACGAGCAGTACTTC. The chain uses TRBV10-2 and TRBJ2-7; no definite D call. V was clipped by 7 bases and J by 1 base, with 5 bases between them. Germline loops: CDR1 WSHSY, CDR2 SAAADI. This CDR3 region has 11 residues.

The chain has TRBV30 and TRBJ1-3; D not resolved. Germline V lookup: CDR1 GTSNPN, CDR2 SVGIG (reference sequence). V dropped 4 bases and J dropped 5 bases, with 18 bases sitting between them. The CDR3 is made up of 15 amino acids. In nucleotides, the CDR3 is TGTGCCTGGACTATCTCGGACCTAGCCAGAAACACCATATATTTT. This gives the protein CAWTISDLARNTIYF.

This chain connects TRBV7-6 to TRBJ1-1; possible D gene TRBD1, 6 bases. Germline values: CDR1 SGHVS, CDR2 FNYEAQ. Trimming took off 5 bases at V and 1 base at J, with 8 bases between the two ends. CDR3 length equals 13 residues. Here the CDR3 DNA reads TGTGCCAGCAGCCCGACAGGGAACACTGAAGCTTTCTTT. Encoded protein: CASSPTGNTEAFF.

The V call is TRBV6-4, the J call TRBJ1-5; maybe TRBD1 (5 bases). Trimming took 6 bases from V and 1 from J, leaving 25 bases between them. The CDR3 runs 19 residues. CDR1 and CDR2 from the germline V gene are MRHNA and SNTAGT. The CDR3 nucleotides are TGTGCCAGCAGGACCACATCAAAAGAGAGACACAGGAGCAATCAGCCCCAGCATTTT. As protein: CASRTTSKERHRSNQPQHF.

The genes are TRBV10-2 and TRBJ2-1; D not resolved. In germline, CDR1 is WSHSY, CDR2 SAAADI. This CDR3 has 14 amino acids. The ends were cut back, 6 bases at V and 3 bases at J, with 12 bases in the middle. The DNA for the CDR3 is TGCGCCAGCAGGCAGGATCTTTTCTACAATGAGCAGTTCTTC. This gives the protein CASRQDLFYNEQFF.

This chain joins TRBV15 and TRBJ2-5; unclear D gene. The length of the CDR3 is 15 residues. Germline V gene data show CDR1 as LNHNV and CDR2 as YYDKDF (reference sequence). Deletions cut 5 bases from V and 5 bases from J, with 18 bases between. The CDR3 sequence is CATSGSGSPRETQYF. Written as DNA, the CDR3 is TGTGCCACCAGCGGAAGTGGGTCTCCGAGGGAGACCCAGTACTTC.

V gene TRBV7-9 combines with J gene TRBJ1-1, with D tentatively TRBD1 (6 bases). The CDR3 is made up of 14 amino acids. The ends were cut back, 5 bases at V and 4 bases at J, with 14 bases in the middle. Germline loops: CDR1 SEHNR, CDR2 FQNEAQ (reference sequence). In nucleotides, the CDR3 is TGTGCCAGCAGCCAATACGACAGGCCCACTGAAGCTTTCTTT. It encodes CASSQYDRPTEAFF.

This clone was recorded a few times. V and J are TRBV21-1 and TRBJ1-3; TRBD1, the table's D call, lacks a check against the DNA. TRBV21-1 is noted as a pseudogene. The CDR3 runs 15 residues. The CDR3 reads CASSKVSQGADTIYF. The CDR3 nucleotides are TGTGCCAGCAGCAAAGTATCACAAGGGGCCGACACCATATATTTT.

The V and J genes are TRBV4-3 and TRBJ2-7, with 7 bases aligning to TRBD2. The CDR3 is made up of 15 amino acids. J was trimmed by 1 base and V by 3 bases; bases with no gene match: 6. Germline values: CDR1 LGHNA, CDR2 YSLEER. The CDR3 region is CASSQSSSGSYEQYF. CDR3 sequence (DNA): TGCGCCAGCAGCCAGTCTTCTAGCGGATCCTACGAGCAGTACTTC.

The chain links TRBV6-4 to TRBJ2-3; 7 bases line up with TRBD1. This CDR3 has 15 amino acids. After removal of 4 bases from V and 3 bases from J, the junction contained 7 bases not matched to a gene. Germline V gives CDR1 MRHNA, CDR2 SNTAGT. In DNA, the CDR3 is TGTGCCAGCAGTGGTGGGCCAGGGGGAACAGATACGCAGTATTTT. Protein: CASSGGPGGTDTQYF.

This clone was counted a few times. This chain uses TRBV2 with TRBJ2-3, with 7 bases that match TRBD2. The CDR3 sequence is 11 residues long. With V trimmed by 7 bases and J by 14 bases, 9 bases remained unmatched. Germline V CDR1 and CDR2: SNHLY, FYNNEI. The CDR3 region is CASIPEGGRYF. The CDR3 coding sequence is TGTGCCAGCATACCGGAGGGCGGGAGGTATTTT.

The V gene is TRBV6-8, the J gene TRBJ2-1; D might be TRBD1 (5 bases). The CDR3 runs 15 residues. Germline V lookup: CDR1 MNHGY, CDR2 SAAAGT. V lost 7 bases and J 5 bases, leaving 18 bases between the germline ends. In DNA form, the CDR3 reads TGTGCCAGCACCAGGCGACAGAAACTAAACAATGAGCAGTTCTTC. Protein sequence: CASTRRQKLNNEQFF.

The J gene is TRBJ2-7, the V gene TRBV9; 7 bases align to TRBD2. Trimming at V came to 3 bases and at J to 7 bases, leaving 7 bases not matched to a gene. This CDR3 has 13 amino acids. Germline V CDR1 and CDR2: SGDLS, YYNGEE. DNA of the CDR3: TGTGCCAGCAGCGAGTTCCGGCGGGGGGAGCAGTACTTC. This gives the protein CASSEFRRGEQYF.

CDR3 DNA sequence: TGTGCCAGTAGTATTCCGGTTCCGGTTGGACTAGCGGACAATGAGCAGTTCTTC. Translating it yields CASSIPVPVGLADNEQFF. The rearrangement uses TRBV19 and TRBJ2-1; 10 nucleotides align to TRBD2. J gave up 5 bases and V 3 bases, and 13 bases lay outside the gene matches. Germline-derived CDR1 and CDR2 are LNHDA and SQIVND (reference sequence). The CDR3 runs to 18 residues.

This clone was detected only once. This rearrangement joins TRBV6-6 to TRBJ2-2; D remains ambiguous. Germline V lookup: CDR1 MNHNY, CDR2 SVGAGI (reference sequence). The CDR3 length is 13 residues. Trimming stripped 2 bases from V and 5 bases from J, with 6 bases between. The CDR3 nucleotides are TGTGCCAGCAGTTACACGGGTACCGGGGAGCTGTTTTTT. Translation gives CASSYTGTGELFF.

The V call is TRBV15, the J call TRBJ2-7; the match to TRBD1 covers 8 bases. CDR3 length equals 15 residues. Trimming removed 5 bases from V and 7 bases from J; junction bases left unmatched: 13. Germline V gene data show CDR1 as LNHNV and CDR2 as YYDKDF (reference sequence). The CDR3 sequence is CATSSDPGQVGEQYF. The CDR3 bases are TGTGCCACCAGCTCCGACCCGGGACAGGTGGGGGAGCAGTACTTC.

CDR3 loop: CASSPSGGSYNEQFF. The CDR3 DNA is TGTGCCAGCAGTCCAAGCGGGGGCTCCTACAATGAGCAGTTCTTC. This chain uses TRBV6-5 with TRBJ2-1; 8 positions match TRBD2. The CDR3 is 15 amino acids. Trimming removed 5 bases from V and 0 bases from J; junction bases left unmatched: 3. CDR1 and CDR2 from the germline V gene are MNHEY and SVGAGI.

The gene calls are TRBV6-1 and TRBJ2-6; 8 positions match TRBD2. V lost 0 bases to trimming and J lost 0 bases; unmatched junction nucleotides: 4. The CDR3 runs to 18 residues. Germline CDR1 and CDR2: MNHNS and SASEGT. CDR3 residues: CASSEAQRGYSGANVLTF. In nucleotides, the CDR3 is TGTGCCAGCAGTGAAGCGCAGCGGGGGTACTCTGGGGCCAACGTCCTGACTTTC.

The CDR3 here is CASSEVSTDTQYF. In DNA, the CDR3 is TGTGCCAGCAGTGAAGTAAGCACAGATACGCAGTATTTT. The chain has TRBV6-1 and TRBJ2-3; D ambiguous. Trimming shortened V by 1 base and J by 0 bases, and 2 bases separated the two germline ends. Looked up from germline, CDR1 is MNHNS and CDR2 is SASEGT. The CDR3 contains 13 residues.

This chain links TRBV6-5 with TRBJ1-5; D gene ambiguous. V dropped 5 bases and J dropped 3 bases, with 8 bases sitting between them. The CDR3 runs to 13 residues. CDR1 is MNHEY and CDR2 is SVGAGI in the germline V gene. CDR3 amino acids: CASSLLDNQPQHF. The CDR3 bases are TGTGCCAGCAGTCTTTTAGACAATCAGCCCCAGCATTTT.

The chain is built from TRBV9 and TRBJ1-1; TRBD1 matches at 10 bases. The junction had 6 bases not matched to a gene; V was cut back by 4 bases and J by 3 bases. The CDR3 has 15 residues. CDR1 SGDLS and CDR2 YYNGEE come from the germline V gene. The CDR3 sequence is CASSPPGTGDTEAFF. The CDR3 DNA sequence: TGTGCCAGCAGCCCCCCAGGGACAGGGGACACTGAAGCTTTCTTT.

The chain is built from TRBV13 and TRBJ2-1; 12 nucleotides align to TRBD2. The CDR3 contains 16 residues. J gave up 9 bases and V 7 bases, and 13 bases lay outside the gene matches. Germline V CDR1 and CDR2: PRHDT, FYEKMQ (reference sequence). This CDR3 is CASTGSGLAGRIEQFF. The DNA of the CDR3 is TGTGCCAGCACGGGCTCCGGACTAGCGGGACGGATTGAGCAGTTCTTC.

This chain uses TRBV5-4 with TRBJ1-2, with no clear D. This CDR3 is built from 14 residues. The V gene's germline CDR1 is SGHNT and CDR2 YYREEE (reference sequence). V was trimmed by 3 bases and J by 0 bases, leaving 9 bases between them. In DNA form, the CDR3 reads TGTGCCAGCAGCTCAGACACCTCTAACTATGGCTACACCTTC. Translation: CASSSDTSNYGYTF.

V is TRBV5-8 and J is TRBJ1-6, with unresolved D. The germline CDR1 and CDR2 sequences are SGHTS and YDEGEE. The CDR3 spans 17 residues. The V gene lost 5 bases and the J gene lost 3 bases, with 18 bases spanning the gap. The CDR3: CASSHEGSGFYNSPLHF. The CDR3 DNA follows: TGTGCCAGCAGTCATGAGGGATCGGGCTTCTATAATTCACCCCTCCACTTT.

The CDR3 here is CASSFSGGDYNEQFF. CDR3 coding DNA: TGTGCCAGCAGCTTTTCCGGGGGAGACTACAATGAGCAGTTCTTC. This chain connects TRBV7-8 to TRBJ2-1, with a tentative D call TRBD2 (6 bases). Germline values: CDR1 SGHVS, CDR2 FQNEAQ. The V gene lost 3 bases and the J gene lost 3 bases, with 12 bases spanning the gap. The CDR3 loop spans 15 amino acids.